These T cell receptor beta chains were read from a single sample in a study of blood T cells in healthy people across ages. TCRdb reanalysed the 5' RACE reads using MiXCR and keeps one entry per CDR3 protein. Of 650,000 to 1,000,000 distinct CDR3 sequences in the sample, roughly 40% are singletons; the top ten hold roughly 13%. The sequenced sample consisted of blood. Receptor source: a man aged 18 to 29 in good health. The CDR3 runs from the conserved cysteine through the conserved F or W. The D gene is left open where the match is weak. The size field is filled for only some rows; it gives once, few, many or a size class.

v_gene,j_gene,abundance,d_gene,CDR3nt,CDR3aa
TRBV5-1,TRBJ1-1,once,TRBD1,TGCGCCAGCAGCTCAGGACAGGGGGGCGCTGAAGCTTTCTTT,CASSSGQGGAEAFF
TRBV9,TRBJ1-6,many,TRBD1,TGTGCCAGCAGCGCCCCGGACGGGACAGAAAATTCACCCCTCCACTTT,CASSAPDGTENSPLHF
TRBV19,TRBJ1-2,.,.,TGTGCCAGTATCTCTGGGCCCCACCACTCTGGACCCTATGGCTACACCTTC,CASISGPHHSGPYGYTF
TRBV4-1,TRBJ2-3,.,.,TGCGCCAGCAGCCAAAGCAGCGTCGTCACAGATACGCAGTATTTT,CASSQSSVVTDTQYF
TRBV7-2,TRBJ2-7,many,.,TGTGCCAGCAGCCTTGAATTGGGCGAGCAGTACTTC,CASSLELGEQYF
TRBV6-2/TRBV6-3,TRBJ2-1,many,.,TGTGCCAGCAGTTCGATGGTAGGCTTGAGCTCCTACAATGAGCAGTTCTTC,CASSSMVGLSSYNEQFF
TRBV7-2,TRBJ2-1,many,TRBD1,TGTGCCAGCAGCTTCCGAGGGGGCGACTTTAATGAGCAGTTCTTC,CASSFRGGDFNEQFF
TRBV20-1,TRBJ2-3,.,TRBD2,TGCAGTGCTCCCAATAGCGGGCTGGGCACAGATACGCAGTATTTT,CSAPNSGLGTDTQYF
TRBV7-9,TRBJ2-7,.,TRBD2,TGTGCCAGCAGCCCTTCGGGGACTAGTAGCGAGCAGTACTTC,CASSPSGTSSEQYF
TRBV25-1,TRBJ2-5,.,TRBD2,TGTGCCAGCGGAAAGACTAGCGGGGAAGAGACCCAGTACTTC,CASGKTSGEETQYF
TRBV7-2,TRBJ2-3,.,.,TGTGCCAGCAGCTCTGGACCAGCCACTGATACGCAGTATTTT,CASSSGPATDTQYF
TRBV15,TRBJ1-6,few,.,TGTGCCACCAGCAGAGACCCGGAGTCCTATAATTCACCCCTCCACTTT,CATSRDPESYNSPLHF
TRBV5-1,TRBJ1-1,few,TRBD1,TGCGCCACCCGCCCTCAGGACAGGGGGAGCACTGAAGCTTTCTTT,CATRPQDRGSTEAFF
TRBV10-3,TRBJ2-7,.,.,TGTGCCATCAGTGGGCCGGATTACGAGCAGTACTTC,CAISGPDYEQYF
TRBV2,TRBJ2-7,.,.,TGTGCCAGCAGCGCGACGTACAATGAGCAGTACTTC,CASSATYNEQYF
TRBV4-1,TRBJ1-2,many,.,TGCGCCAGCAGCCAAGATGGACTAAACTATGGCTACACCTTC,CASSQDGLNYGYTF
TRBV7-9,TRBJ2-7,.,.,TGTGCCATCGGGGACTTTCCCTACGAGCAGTACTTC,CAIGDFPYEQYF
TRBV2,TRBJ2-1,.,.,TGTGCCAGCAGTTGGACTACGGCAGATGAGCAGTTCTTC,CASSWTTADEQFF
TRBV20-1,TRBJ1-2,many,TRBD1,TGCAGTGCTAGAGATGGACAGGGGAAGCGGAAGGGCTACACCTTC,CSARDGQGKRKGYTF
TRBV7-9,TRBJ2-4,.,.,TGTGCCAGCAGCTTAGGTGATAGAAACATTCAGTACTTC,CASSLGDRNIQYF
TRBV2,TRBJ1-2,many,.,TGTGCCAGCAGTTGGACAGACGCAACGTCTATCTATGGCTACACCTTC,CASSWTDATSIYGYTF
TRBV4-2,TRBJ2-5,few,TRBD1,TGTGCCAGCAGCCAAGAGGGACAGGGCGGGAAGACCCAGTACTTC,CASSQEGQGGKTQYF
TRBV4-2,TRBJ1-1,.,.,TGTGCCAGCAGCCAAGATTGGCAGGGCCAAGCTTTCTTT,CASSQDWQGQAFF
TRBV20-1,TRBJ1-1,.,.,TGCAGTGTAAGGCAGGGGCGGGGGAACACTGAAGCTTTCTTT,CSVRQGRGNTEAFF
TRBV18,TRBJ1-5,.,TRBD1,TGTGCCAGCTCCCCGGGACAGTCTAAATGGCCCCAGCATTTT,CASSPGQSKWPQHF